Following are 17 T cell receptor beta chains from one sample sequenced in a study of blood T cell repertoires in COVID-19. Method: immunoSEQ multiplex PCR; TCRdb's copy keeps in-frame clones and lacks some. Of approximately 37,000 clones detected, 87% appear once; the ten largest clones hold roughly 9.1%. Sequenced material: peripheral blood. The receptors shown here come from a man aged 80 or over with active COVID-19.

The chain couples TRBV4-3 to TRBJ2-3, with 11 positions matching TRBD1. The germline gives CDR1 LGHNA, CDR2 YSLEER. The CDR3 is 16 residues long. V was pared by 1 base and J by 5 bases, with 5 bases of the junction left unmatched. The CDR3: CASSQADRGLIDTQYF. The CDR3 nucleotides read TGCGCCAGCAGCCAAGCGGACAGGGGGCTCATAGATACGCAGTATTTT.

V usage is TRBV3-1 (or the pseudogene TRBV3-2) and J usage is TRBJ1-1, with D hard to call. Germline V lookup: CDR1 LGHDT, CDR2 YNNKEL (reference sequence). The V end lost 5 bases, the J end lost 1 base, and 17 bases lay between the germline ends. This CDR3 region has 16 residues. The chain's CDR3 is CASSSKGGLKNTEAFF. The CDR3 coding sequence is TGTGCCAGCAGCTCCAAAGGAGGTTTGAAGAACACTGAAGCTTTCTTT.

This clone was observed a handful of times. This sequence joins TRBV11-3 and TRBJ2-1, with D tentatively TRBD2 (6 bases). Per the germline V gene, CDR1 is SGHNT and CDR2 is YENEEA. This CDR3 has 14 residues. The ends were cut back, 5 bases at V and 10 bases at J, with 18 bases in the middle. The CDR3 DNA is TGTGCCAGCAGCCTGAGGTGGGGGGTGCAAGAGCAGTTCTTC. As protein: CASSLRWGVQEQFF.

The V call is TRBV4-3, the J call TRBJ2-6; a possible D gene is TRBD2 (5 bases). Per germline, CDR1 LGHNA and CDR2 YSLEER. This CDR3 spans 19 amino acids. V lost 0 bases and J 3 bases, leaving 18 bases between the germline ends. For the CDR3, the DNA is TGCGCCAGCAGCCAAGATGACGGTTCCGGGGTAGGTGGGGCCAACGTCCTGACTTTC. Translated, it gives CASSQDDGSGVGGANVLTF.

The chain joins TRBV11-2 to TRBJ1-1; unclear D gene. Germline CDR1 SGHAT, CDR2 FQNNGV. Trimming shortened V by 1 base and J by 3 bases, and 6 bases separated the two germline ends. The CDR3 length is 13 residues. CDR3 DNA: TGTGCCAGCAGCTTAGTTCCGGACACTGAAGCTTTCTTT. Its protein is CASSLVPDTEAFF.

The V gene is TRBV2, the J gene TRBJ2-2; possibly TRBD2 for D (5 bases). Trimming took 9 bases from V and 6 from J, leaving 20 bases between them. The germline V gene has CDR1 SNHLY and CDR2 FYNNEI. The CDR3 length is 15 residues. CDR3: CARDSGPSGAGELFF. The CDR3 coding sequence is TGTGCCAGGGACTCCGGGCCCTCCGGGGCCGGGGAGCTGTTTTTT. The full variable domain, rest sourced from reference TRBV2 and TRBJ2-2, is EPEVTQTPSHQVTQMGQEVILRCVPISNHLYFYWYRQILGQKVEFLVSFYNNEISEKSEIFDDQFSVERPDGSNFTLKIRSTKLEDSAMYFCARDSGPSGAGELFFGEGSRLTVL.

The genes are TRBV3-1 (or the pseudogene TRBV3-2) and TRBJ1-2, with D perhaps matching TRBD1 (5 bases). Trimming removed 1 base at V and 4 bases at J, with 13 bases between. The CDR3 runs to 15 residues. Germline CDR1 is LGHDT and CDR2 is YNNKEL (reference sequence). CDR3 nucleotide sequence: TGTGCCAGCAGCCAAGGGGGCGGGGAGGGCTATGGCTACACCTTC. Translation: CASSQGGGEGYGYTF.

J is TRBJ1-2 and V is TRBV19, with D possibly TRBD1 on 5 matching bases. This CDR3 is built from 12 residues. Germline V gives CDR1 LNHDA, CDR2 SQIVND (reference sequence). V gave up 9 bases and J gave up 4 bases, with 12 bases separating them. Written as DNA, the CDR3 is TGTGCCAGCGCCAGGGTGGGCTATGGCTACACCTTC. This sequence encodes CASARVGYGYTF. The whole variable domain, remainder taken from reference TRBV19 and TRBJ1-2, is DGGITQSPKYLFRKEGQNVTLSCEQNLNHDAMYWYRQDPGQGLRLIYYSQIVNDFQKGDIAEGYSVSREKKESFPLTVTSAQKNPTAFYLCASARVGYGYTFGSGTRLTVV.

The V call is TRBV9, the J call TRBJ2-7; a possible D gene is TRBD2 (6 bases). The V and J ends lost 0 bases and 2 bases respectively, with 21 bases between them. The CDR3 runs 18 residues. Germline V gene lookup returns CDR1 SGDLS and CDR2 YYNGEE. CDR3 nucleotide sequence: TGTGCCAGCAGCGTAGACAGTAGGGGCAGTAGCGGTCCCTACGAGCAGTACTTC. This translates into CASSVDSRGSSGPYEQYF. The variable domain in full, with the rest retrieved from reference TRBV9 and TRBJ2-7, is DSGVTQTPKHLITATGQRVTLRCSPRSGDLSVYWYQQSLDQGLQFLIQYYNGEERAKGNILERFSAQQFPDLHSELNLSSLELGDSALYFCASSVDSRGSSGPYEQYFGPGTRLTVT.

The chain is built from TRBV18 and TRBJ2-7; TRBD2 matches at 12 bases. CDR1 KGHSH and CDR2 LQKENI come from the germline V gene. The CDR3 loop spans 20 amino acids. With 4 bases clipped from V and 6 bases from J, the junction kept 22 bases outside the gene matches. In DNA form, the CDR3 reads TGTGCCAGCTCACTTAAAAAAGGGACTAGCGGGTCGCCACTGGGAGGCGAGCAGTACTTC. It translates to CASSLKKGTSGSPLGGEQYF.

The rearrangement links TRBV19 to TRBJ2-3; the D is unclear. CDR1 and CDR2 (germline): LNHDA, SQIVND (reference sequence). Trimming cost V 4 bases and J 4 bases, with 12 bases left between them. CDR3 length equals 14 residues. The CDR3 DNA reads TGTGCCAGTAGTAGTCCCCACCAGGCAGATACGCAGTATTTT. It encodes CASSSPHQADTQYF.

V usage is TRBV18 and J usage is TRBJ1-3; D gene ambiguous. Germline V lookup: CDR1 KGHSH, CDR2 LQKENI. This CDR3 region has 15 residues. Trimming removed 3 bases at V and 0 bases at J, with 9 bases between. The CDR3 sequence: CASSPAGFSGNTIYF. CDR3 coding DNA: TGTGCCAGCTCACCGGCAGGCTTCTCTGGAAACACCATATATTTT.

The J gene is TRBJ1-6, the V gene TRBV19; possible D gene TRBD1, 5 bases. V was shortened by 3 bases and J by 10 bases, with 13 bases between the two germline ends. This CDR3 is 14 amino acids long. CDR1 is LNHDA and CDR2 is SQIVND in the germline V gene (reference sequence). CDR3 sequence reads: CASSIGGTYSPLHF. CDR3 DNA: TGTGCCAGTAGTATCGGCGGGACGTACTCACCCCTCCACTTT.

The chain combines TRBV19 with TRBJ2-7, with 11 bases aligning to TRBD1. Unmatched junction bases numbered 8, after V lost 5 bases and J lost 5 bases. CDR3 length equals 15 residues. Germline CDR1 is LNHDA and CDR2 is SQIVND (reference sequence). CDR3 residues: CASSALGQGGDEQYF. CDR3 sequence (DNA): TGTGCCAGTAGTGCCCTGGGACAGGGGGGCGACGAGCAGTACTTC.

The chain carries TRBV7-2 and TRBJ2-5, with 8 bases matching TRBD2. Germline V gene sequence: CDR1 SGHTA, CDR2 FQGNSA. This CDR3 is built from 15 residues. Germline trimming cut 2 bases from V and 1 base from J; bases unmatched to any gene: 3. CDR3 in amino acids: CASSLLAGVQETQYF. CDR3 nucleotide sequence: TGTGCCAGCAGCTTACTAGCGGGTGTCCAAGAGACCCAGTACTTC. The full variable domain, rest sourced from reference TRBV7-2 and TRBJ2-5, is GAGVSQSPSNKVTEKGKDVELRCDPISGHTALYWYRQSLGQGLEFLIYFQGNSAPDKSGLPSDRFSAERTGGSVSTLTIQRTQQEDSAVYLCASSLLAGVQETQYFGPGTRLLVL.

The DNA for the CDR3 is TGCGCCAGCAGCCAGCAGTACGGTTTTGACACAGGCACAGATACGCAGTATTTT. Protein product: CASSQQYGFDTGTDTQYF. This chain connects TRBV4-3 to TRBJ2-3; the D is unclear. The CDR3 is 18 amino acids. Germline CDR1 reads LGHNA; CDR2 reads YSLEER. V was shortened by 3 bases and J by 1 base, with 20 bases between the two germline ends.

The chain joins TRBV6-6 to TRBJ1-6, with 8 bases lining up with TRBD1. V lost 2 bases, J lost 11 bases, and 5 bases stayed unmatched. The CDR3 has 14 amino acids. CDR1 and CDR2 from the germline V gene are MNHNY and SVGAGI (reference sequence). In nucleotides, the CDR3 is TGTGCCAGCAGTTACGGACAGGGAGATCCACCCCTCCACTTT. As protein: CASSYGQGDPPLHF.